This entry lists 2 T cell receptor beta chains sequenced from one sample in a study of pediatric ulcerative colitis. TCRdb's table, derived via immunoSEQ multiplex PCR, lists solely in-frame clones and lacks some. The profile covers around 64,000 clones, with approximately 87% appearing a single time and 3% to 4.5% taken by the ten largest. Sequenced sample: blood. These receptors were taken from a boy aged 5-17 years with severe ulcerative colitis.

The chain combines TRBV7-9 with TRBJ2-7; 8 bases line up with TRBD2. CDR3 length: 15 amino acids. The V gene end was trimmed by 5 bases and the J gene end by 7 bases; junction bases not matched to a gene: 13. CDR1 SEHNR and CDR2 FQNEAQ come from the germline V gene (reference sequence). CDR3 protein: CASSQTLAGPREQYF. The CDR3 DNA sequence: TGTGCCAGCAGCCAGACTCTAGCGGGCCCAAGGGAGCAGTACTTC.

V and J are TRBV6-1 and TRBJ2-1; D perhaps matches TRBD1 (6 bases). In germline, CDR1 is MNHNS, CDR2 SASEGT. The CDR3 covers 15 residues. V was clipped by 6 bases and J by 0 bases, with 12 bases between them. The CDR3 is CASSGQWSSYNEQFF. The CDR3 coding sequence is TGTGCCAGCAGCGGACAGTGGAGCTCCTACAATGAGCAGTTCTTC.